The sequence of this T cell receptor (beta chain) was determined in a study of early T cells in non-severe SARS-CoV-2 infection. Study at large: Sequencing of unsorted whole blood was done on bulk RNA, leaving chains unpaired.

Molecules of cDNA were individually given unique molecular identifiers that were attached to them. TCRdb itself ran the 5' RACE reads through MiXCR, one entry per CDR3 protein. The table records roughly 57,000 distinct CDR3 sequences, 12% of them present only once. From germline, CDR1 is SEHNR and CDR2 FQNEAQ (reference sequence). Losses at the gene ends were 5 bases for V and 3 bases for J; bases not matched to a gene: 7. The CDR3 spans 14 residues. The sequencing here drew on whole blood, taken at baseline. V is TRBV7-9 and J is TRBJ2-7; 7 bases match TRBD1. The clonotype originates from an adult who was a healthcare worker with PCR-confirmed SARS-CoV-2 infection or an uninfected control (not recorded which). The CDR3 DNA follows: TGTGCCAGCAGCGTCTACGGGACAGACTACGAGCAGTACTTC. Amino acid sequence: CASSVYGTDYEQYF.